This T cell receptor (beta chain) stems from a study of blood T cell repertoires in COVID-19. CDR1 and CDR2 (germline): PRHDT, FYEKMQ (reference sequence). The V end lost 5 bases, the J end lost 9 bases, and 14 bases lay between the germline ends. The CDR3 loop spans 13 amino acids. Authors' methods: It was from reference gene primer amplification that nucleated cell counts were estimated. Profiled with immunoSEQ multiplex PCR; TCRdb holds only in-frame clones, not every one. The V and J calls and the clone size are those of that table, but D and trimming were determined from the DNA. The sample consists of about 110,000 clones, approximately 69% of them appearing once.

The receptor's source is a man older than 75 with acute or convalescent COVID-19. Sequencing input: peripheral blood. The chain links TRBV13 to TRBJ2-1; D is ambiguous. CDR3 protein: CASSARMVGEQFF. The CDR3 region has the DNA TGTGCCAGCAGCGCCAGGATGGTCGGTGAGCAGTTCTTC.